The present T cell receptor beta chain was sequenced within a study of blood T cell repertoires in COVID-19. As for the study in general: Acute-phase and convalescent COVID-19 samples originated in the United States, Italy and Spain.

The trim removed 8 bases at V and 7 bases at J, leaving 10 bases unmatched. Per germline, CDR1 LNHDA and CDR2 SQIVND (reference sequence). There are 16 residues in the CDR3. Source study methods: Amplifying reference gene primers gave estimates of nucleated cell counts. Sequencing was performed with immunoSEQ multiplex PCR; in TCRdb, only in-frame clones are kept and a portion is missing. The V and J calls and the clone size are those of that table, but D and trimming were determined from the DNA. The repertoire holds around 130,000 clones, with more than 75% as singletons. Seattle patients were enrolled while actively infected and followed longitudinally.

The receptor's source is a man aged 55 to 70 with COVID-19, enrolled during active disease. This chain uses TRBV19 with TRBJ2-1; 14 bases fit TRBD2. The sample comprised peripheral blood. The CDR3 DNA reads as TGTGCCAGTGCCCCGACTAGCGGGAGGGCCTGGAATGAGCAGTTCTTC. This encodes CASAPTSGRAWNEQFF.